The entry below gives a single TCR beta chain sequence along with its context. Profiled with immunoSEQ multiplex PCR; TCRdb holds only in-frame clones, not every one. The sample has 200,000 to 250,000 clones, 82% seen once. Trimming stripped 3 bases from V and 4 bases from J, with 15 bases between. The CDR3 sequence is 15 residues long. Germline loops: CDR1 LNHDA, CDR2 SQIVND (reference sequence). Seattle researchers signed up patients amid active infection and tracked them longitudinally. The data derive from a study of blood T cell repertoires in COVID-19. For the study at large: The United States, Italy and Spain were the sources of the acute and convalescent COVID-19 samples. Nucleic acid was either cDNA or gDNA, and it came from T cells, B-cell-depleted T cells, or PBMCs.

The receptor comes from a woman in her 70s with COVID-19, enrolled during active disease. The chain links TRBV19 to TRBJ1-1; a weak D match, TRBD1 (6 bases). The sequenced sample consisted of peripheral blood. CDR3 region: CASSIPRGGTTEAFF. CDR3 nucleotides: TGTGCCAGTAGTATCCCCAGGGGTGGTACCACTGAAGCTTTCTTT.